The 21 T cell receptor beta chains below all came from one sample that was sequenced in a study of T cells in Graves' hyperthyroidism and ophthalmopathy. Amplification of TCR beta CDR3 regions was performed using RNA transcripts as template. TCR CDR3 regions were first amplified by RT-PCR with HTBI primers. One entry per CDR3 protein results from TCRdb running MiXCR on the multiplex PCR reads. The sample yields some 770,000 distinct CDR3 sequences, over 15% seen once. The sequencing input was blood. These receptors were taken from a young man with Graves' hyperthyroidism.

In this sample, this clonotype turned up a few times. The chain couples TRBV4-3 to TRBJ1-1; 7 nucleotides align to TRBD1. The CDR3 has 17 amino acids. J was trimmed by 4 bases and V by 0 bases; bases with no gene match: 11. Germline values: CDR1 LGHNA, CDR2 YSLEER. CDR3 bases: TGCGCCAGCAGCCAAGATTTGCCAGGGGGACCGGTCACTGAAGCTTTCTTT. It is translated as CASSQDLPGGPVTEAFF.

The rearrangement uses TRBV6-2 or TRBV6-3 and TRBJ2-1, with 12 bases identical to TRBD2. CDR1 is MNHEY, CDR2 SVGEGT, per germline. The CDR3 is made up of 16 amino acids. V shed 6 bases and J 2 bases; nucleotides not matched to a gene: 5. The CDR3 sequence: CASRSLAGGTYNEQFF. The CDR3 DNA follows: TGTGCCAGCAGATCACTAGCGGGAGGTACCTACAATGAGCAGTTCTTC.

A note on this clonotype: Germline is not matched at one junction end, which may reflect a read error. V and J are TRBV2 and TRBJ2-2; 10 bases match TRBD2. From germline, CDR1 is SNHLY and CDR2 FYNNEI. CDR3 size: 16 residues. CDR3 sequence reads: CASSELAGEVAGEPFF. CDR3 nucleotide sequence: TGTGCCAGCAGTGAACTAGCGGGAGAGGTGGCCGGGGAGCCGTTTTTT. Based on the CDR3 plus reference TRBV2 and TRBJ2-2, the full variable domain is EPEVTQTPSHQVTQMGQEVILRCVPISNHLYFYWYRQILGQKVEFLVSFYNNEISEKSEIFDDQFSVERPDGSNFTLKIRSTKLEDSAMYFCASSELAGEVAGEPFFGEGSRLTVL.

This clonotype was seen many times. The V and J genes are TRBV2 and TRBJ2-1, with D possibly called TRBD1 or TRBD2 (5 bases each). The germline V gene encodes CDR1 SNHLY and CDR2 FYNNEI. V lost 9 bases, J lost 5 bases, and 14 bases lay in between. There are 13 residues in the CDR3. This CDR3 is CARGVGTDNEQFF. In DNA form, the CDR3 reads TGTGCCAGGGGGGTAGGGACCGACAATGAGCAGTTCTTC.

This clonotype was counted at least ten times. The chain couples TRBV12-3 or TRBV12-4 to TRBJ1-2; no clear D gene. The CDR3 is 13 residues long. Between the trimmed V and J ends, which lost 6 bases and 6 bases, there was a span of 14 bases. The CDR3 region is CASSRRRVDGYTF. The CDR3 nucleotides read TGTGCCAGCAGCCGCCGGCGGGTTGATGGCTACACCTTC.

In its sample, this clonotype was seen a few times. V is TRBV20-1 and J is TRBJ1-4, with TRBD1 identical over 7 bases. Germline-derived CDR1 and CDR2 are DFQATT and SNEGSKA (reference sequence). This CDR3 is built from 15 residues. V trimming: 0 bases; J trimming: 8 bases; junction bases outside the gene matches: 9. In DNA form, the CDR3 reads TGCAGTGCTAGAGATCAGGGGGGCTTGGAGGAAAAACTGTTTTTT. Translated: CSARDQGGLEEKLFF.

This clonotype was recorded at least ten times. V is TRBV28 and J is TRBJ2-1; D may be TRBD2 (6 bases). This CDR3 contains 15 residues. From germline, CDR1 is MDHEN and CDR2 SYDVKM. V was cut by 10 bases and J by 0 bases, with 16 bases left in between. The CDR3 sequence is CATDQVGGSYNEQFF. In DNA form, the CDR3 reads TGTGCCACCGATCAAGTGGGGGGCTCCTACAATGAGCAGTTCTTC.

This clonotype was recorded many times. V usage is TRBV3-1 and J usage is TRBJ2-1; possible D gene TRBD2, 6 bases. Germline CDR1 is LGHDT and CDR2 is YNNKEL (reference sequence). V was trimmed by 1 base and J by 3 bases, leaving 13 bases between them. This CDR3 region has 16 residues. The CDR3 is CASSQAQRRGYNEQFF. CDR3 nucleotide sequence: TGTGCCAGCAGCCAAGCGCAGCGGAGGGGCTACAATGAGCAGTTCTTC.

The chain employs TRBV7-9 and TRBJ1-2; D remains ambiguous. Germline values: CDR1 SEHNR, CDR2 FQNEAQ (reference sequence). The CDR3 runs to 13 residues. Trimming took off 2 bases at V and 8 bases at J, with 12 bases between the two ends. This CDR3 reads CASSLNPLVGYTF. CDR3 nucleotide sequence: TGTGCCAGCAGCTTAAATCCGCTCGTCGGCTACACCTTC.

This clonotype was found a few times. The chain has TRBV5-6 and TRBJ2-1; the D is unclear. Per the germline V gene, CDR1 is SGHDT and CDR2 is YYEEEE. CDR3 length: 12 amino acids. Trimming took 3 bases from V and 10 from J, leaving 11 bases between them. Here the CDR3 DNA reads TGTGCCAGCAGCTCCCTTTCAAAGGAGCAGTTCTTC. This encodes CASSSLSKEQFF.

This clonotype was counted between two and nine times. J is TRBJ2-7 and V is TRBV28; 9 bases fit TRBD2. This CDR3 has 17 residues. The junction had 15 bases not matched to a gene; V was cut back by 3 bases and J by 6 bases. Germline assignment: CDR1 MDHEN and CDR2 SYDVKM. Here the CDR3 DNA reads TGTGCCAGCAGTTTCCTCAGGAGGAAGCGGGAGGAGGGCGAGCAGTACTTC. This translates into CASSFLRRKREEGEQYF. Looking up the rest from reference TRBV28 and TRBJ2-7 gives the full variable domain: DVKVTQSSRYLVKRTGEKVFLECVQDMDHENMFWYRQDPGLGLRLIYFSYDVKMKEKGDIPEGYSVSREKKERFSLILESASTNQTSMYLCASSFLRRKREEGEQYFGPGTRLTVT.

There are many counts of this clonotype. The gene calls are TRBV20-1 and TRBJ1-1; 9 nucleotides match TRBD1. The CDR3 sequence is 14 residues long. Per the germline V gene, CDR1 is DFQATT and CDR2 is SNEGSKA (reference sequence). This CDR3 is CMGNPGTGLTEAFF. In DNA form, the CDR3 reads TGCATGGGTAATCCCGGGACAGGGCTCACTGAAGCTTTCTTT.

Notes on this clonotype: One base away lies a much larger clone, so this may be a sequencing read error. The chain couples TRBV2 to TRBJ2-3; TRBD1 is a possible D gene (6 bases). Trimming cost V 1 base and J 0 bases, with 8 bases left between them. The CDR3 loop spans 15 amino acids. Germline CDR1 SNHLY, CDR2 FYNNEI. The CDR3 DNA reads as TGTGCCAGCAGTGAAGGGACAGAGAGCACAGATACGCAGTATTTT. Amino acid sequence: CASSEGTESTDTQYF.

This clonotype was seen ten or more times. The V and J genes are TRBV3-1 and TRBJ2-7; D may be TRBD1 (6 bases). Trimming pared 1 base from V and 0 bases from J, leaving 10 bases between. Germline CDR1 is LGHDT and CDR2 is YNNKEL (reference sequence). CDR3 length: 15 amino acids. The CDR3 DNA reads TGTGCCAGCAGCCAAGCGGACAGTATCTCCTACGAGCAGTACTTC. As protein: CASSQADSISYEQYF.

CDR3 residues: CASSQRTMDTGELFF. CDR3 nucleotide sequence: TGTGCCAGCAGCCAGAGGACGATGGACACCGGGGAGCTGTTTTTT. The chain joins TRBV4-2 to TRBJ2-2; D gene uncertain. CDR1 is LGHNA, CDR2 YNFKEQ, per germline. V was trimmed by 3 bases and J by 3 bases, leaving 11 bases between them. The CDR3 extends over 15 amino acids.

This chain connects TRBV9 to TRBJ2-2; D possibly corresponds to TRBD1 (6 bases). CDR1 is SGDLS, CDR2 YYNGEE, per germline. This CDR3 has 16 amino acids. V gave up 0 bases and J gave up 5 bases, with 14 bases separating them. In DNA form, the CDR3 reads TGTGCCAGCAGCGTAGTTCCGGGACACGGGACCGGGGAGCTGTTTTTT. It encodes CASSVVPGHGTGELFF.

This clonotype was seen ten or more times. This chain joins TRBV5-1 and TRBJ2-1; TRBD1 might be the D (6 bases). V was trimmed by 3 bases and J by 0 bases, leaving 22 bases between them. The germline V gene has CDR1 SGHRS and CDR2 YFSETQ. The CDR3 loop spans 19 amino acids. The CDR3 region is CASSSGAWAAESSYNEQFF. The CDR3 nucleotides are TGCGCCAGCAGCTCAGGGGCCTGGGCAGCGGAGAGCTCCTACAATGAGCAGTTCTTC.

Ten or more counts support this clonotype. This chain connects TRBV6-5 to TRBJ2-5, with 7 nucleotides matching TRBD2. Germline CDR1 and CDR2: MNHEY and SVGAGI. The CDR3 loop spans 16 amino acids. V shed 1 base, J shed 9 bases, and the junction held 14 bases outside the gene matches. CDR3 amino acids: CASSYFREAPSLAQYF. The CDR3 bases are TGTGCCAGCAGTTACTTCCGGGAGGCACCCTCGTTGGCCCAGTACTTC.

This chain uses TRBV6-1 with TRBJ2-1; the match to TRBD2 covers 7 bases. CDR3 length equals 17 residues. V lost 5 bases and J lost 0; bases outside the gene matches: 10. Germline V gene data show CDR1 as MNHNS and CDR2 as SASEGT. The CDR3 here is CASSRRNSGYSYNEQFF. As DNA, the CDR3 is TGTGCCAGCAGTCGTAGAAATAGCGGGTACTCCTACAATGAGCAGTTCTTC.

This clonotype was observed many times. The rearrangement links TRBV15 to TRBJ1-3, with TRBD1 as a possible D gene (5 bases). Germline CDR1 LNHNV, CDR2 YYDKDF (reference sequence). V was pared by 0 bases and J by 2 bases, with 14 bases between. The CDR3 contains 17 residues. CDR3 region: CATSRDLGEGAGNTIYF. The CDR3 nucleotides read TGTGCCACCAGCAGAGATCTGGGGGAAGGTGCTGGAAACACCATATATTTT.

This chain joins TRBV28 and TRBJ1-3; no clear D. The CDR3 length is 14 residues. Germline loops: CDR1 MDHEN, CDR2 SYDVKM. V lost 11 bases to trimming and J lost 0 bases, with 14 bases between them. CDR3 amino acids: CASRFIASGNTIYF. The CDR3, as DNA: TGTGCCTCCCGATTCATCGCCTCTGGAAACACCATATATTTT.